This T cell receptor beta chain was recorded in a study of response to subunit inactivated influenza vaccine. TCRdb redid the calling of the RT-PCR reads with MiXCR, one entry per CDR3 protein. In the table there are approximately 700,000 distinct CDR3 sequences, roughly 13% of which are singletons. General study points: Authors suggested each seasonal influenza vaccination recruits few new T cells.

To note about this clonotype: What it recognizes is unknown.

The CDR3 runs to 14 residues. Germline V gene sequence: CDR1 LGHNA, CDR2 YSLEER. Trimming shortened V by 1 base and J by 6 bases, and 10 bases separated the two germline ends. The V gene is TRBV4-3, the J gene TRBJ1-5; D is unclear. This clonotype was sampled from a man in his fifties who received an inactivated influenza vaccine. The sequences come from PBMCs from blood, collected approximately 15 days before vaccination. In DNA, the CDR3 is TGCGCCAGCAGCCAAGTTGGTGGCAGTCAGCCCCAGCATTTT. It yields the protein CASSQVGGSQPQHF.